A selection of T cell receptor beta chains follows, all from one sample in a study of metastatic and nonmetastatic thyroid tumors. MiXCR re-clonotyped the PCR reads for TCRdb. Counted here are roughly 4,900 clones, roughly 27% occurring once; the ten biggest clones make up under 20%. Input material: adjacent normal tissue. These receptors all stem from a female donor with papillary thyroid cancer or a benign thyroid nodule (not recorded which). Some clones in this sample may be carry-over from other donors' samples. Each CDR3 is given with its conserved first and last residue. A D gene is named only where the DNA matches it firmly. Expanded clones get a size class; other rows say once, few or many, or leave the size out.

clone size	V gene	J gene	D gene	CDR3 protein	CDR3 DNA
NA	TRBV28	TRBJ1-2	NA	CASRFPWGSGYGYTF	TGTGCCAGCCGTTTCCCCTGGGGGAGCGGCTATGGCTACACCTTC
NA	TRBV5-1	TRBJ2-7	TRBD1	CASSLGTGPLSYEQYF	TGCGCCAGCAGCTTAGGGACAGGCCCCCTCTCCTACGAGCAGTACTTC
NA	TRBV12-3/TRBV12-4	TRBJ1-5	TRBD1	CASRLLDRGNQPQHF	TGTGCCAGCAGGCTGCTAGACAGGGGCAATCAGCCCCAGCATTTT
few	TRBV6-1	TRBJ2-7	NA	CASTNGTDPYEQYF	TGTGCCAGCACAAACGGGACGGACCCCTACGAGCAATACTTC
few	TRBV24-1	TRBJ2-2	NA	CATRLGTGELFF	TGTGCCACCAGACTAGGGACCGGGGAGCTGTTTTTT
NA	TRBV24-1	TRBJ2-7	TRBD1	CATSDWDRNEQYF	TGTGCCACCAGTGATTGGGACAGGAACGAGCAGTACTTC
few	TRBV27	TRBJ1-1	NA	CASSGTGGWVNTEAFF	TGTGCCAGCAGTGGAACAGGCGGCTGGGTGAACACTGAAGCTTTCTTT
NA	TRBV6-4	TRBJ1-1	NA	CASSYRSTEAFF	TGTGCCAGCAGTTATCGTAGCACTGAAGCTTTCTTT
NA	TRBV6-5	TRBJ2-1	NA	CASSYSSGNEQFF	TGTGCCAGCAGTTACTCATCTGGGAATGAGCAGTTCTTC
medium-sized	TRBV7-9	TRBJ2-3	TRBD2	CASSLGSSSGSREYTQYF	TGTGCCAGCAGCTTAGGTTCATCTAGCGGGAGTCGTGAGTATACGCAGTATTTT